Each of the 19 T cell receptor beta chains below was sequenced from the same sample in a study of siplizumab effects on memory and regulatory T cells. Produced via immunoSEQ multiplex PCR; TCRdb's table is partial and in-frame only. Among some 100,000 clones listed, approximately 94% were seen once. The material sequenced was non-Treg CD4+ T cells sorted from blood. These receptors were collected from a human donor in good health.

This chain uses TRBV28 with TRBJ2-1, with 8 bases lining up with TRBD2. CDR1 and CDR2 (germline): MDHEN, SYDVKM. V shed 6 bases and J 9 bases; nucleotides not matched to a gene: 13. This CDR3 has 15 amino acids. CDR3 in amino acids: CASSSVAGLTGEQFF. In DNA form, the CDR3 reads TGTGCCAGCAGCTCCGTAGCGGGGCTGACCGGTGAGCAGTTCTTC. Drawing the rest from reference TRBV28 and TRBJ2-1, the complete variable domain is DVKVTQSSRYLVKRTGEKVFLECVQDMDHENMFWYRQDPGLGLRLIYFSYDVKMKEKGDIPEGYSVSREKKERFSLILESASTNQTSMYLCASSSVAGLTGEQFFGPGTRLTVL.

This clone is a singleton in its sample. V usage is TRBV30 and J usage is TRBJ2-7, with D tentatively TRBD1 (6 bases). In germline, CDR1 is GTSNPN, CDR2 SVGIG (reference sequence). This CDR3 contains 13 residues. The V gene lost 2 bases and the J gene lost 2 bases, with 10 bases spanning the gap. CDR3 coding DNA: TGTGCCTGGAGTCGGACAGCCGCCTACGAGCAGTACTTC. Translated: CAWSRTAAYEQYF.

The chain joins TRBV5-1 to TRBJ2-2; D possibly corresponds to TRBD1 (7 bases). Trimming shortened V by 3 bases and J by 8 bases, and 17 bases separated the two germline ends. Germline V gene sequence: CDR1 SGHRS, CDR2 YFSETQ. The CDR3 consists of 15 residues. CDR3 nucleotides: TGCGCCAGCAGCTACCGACAGGGACTCGTGGGGGAGCTGTTTTTT. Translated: CASSYRQGLVGELFF.

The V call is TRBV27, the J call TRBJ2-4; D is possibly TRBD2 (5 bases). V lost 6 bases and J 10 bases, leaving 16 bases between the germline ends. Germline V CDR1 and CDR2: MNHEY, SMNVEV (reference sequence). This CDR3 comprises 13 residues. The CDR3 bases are TGTGCCAGCAGCTCAGACGGAGGAAGGATTCAGTACTTC. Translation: CASSSDGGRIQYF.

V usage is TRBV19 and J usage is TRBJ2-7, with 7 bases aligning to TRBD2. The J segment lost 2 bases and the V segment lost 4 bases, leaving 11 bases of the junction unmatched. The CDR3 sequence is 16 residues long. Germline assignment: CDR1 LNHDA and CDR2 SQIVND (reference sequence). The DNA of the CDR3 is TGTGCCAGTAGTAGAAGCGGGACTTTACAGACCTACGAGCAGTACTTC. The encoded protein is CASSRSGTLQTYEQYF.

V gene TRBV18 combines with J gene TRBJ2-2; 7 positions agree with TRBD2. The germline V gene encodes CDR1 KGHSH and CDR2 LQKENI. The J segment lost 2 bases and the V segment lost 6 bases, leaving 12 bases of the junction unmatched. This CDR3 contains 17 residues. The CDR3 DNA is TGTGCCAGCTCCCGGGACTACCGTGGGGTAAACACCGGGGAGCTGTTTTTT. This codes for CASSRDYRGVNTGELFF. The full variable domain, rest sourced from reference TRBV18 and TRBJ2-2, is NAGVMQNPRHLVRRRGQEARLRCSPMKGHSHVYWYRQLPEEGLKFMVYLQKENIIDESGMPKERFSAEFPKEGPSILRIQQVVRGDSAAYFCASSRDYRGVNTGELFFGEGSRLTVL.

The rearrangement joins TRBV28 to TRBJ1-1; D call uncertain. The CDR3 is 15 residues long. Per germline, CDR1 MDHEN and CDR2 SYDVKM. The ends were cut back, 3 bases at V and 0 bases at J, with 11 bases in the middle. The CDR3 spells CASSFTGRMNTEAFF. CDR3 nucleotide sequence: TGTGCCAGCAGTTTTACGGGAAGAATGAACACTGAAGCTTTCTTT.

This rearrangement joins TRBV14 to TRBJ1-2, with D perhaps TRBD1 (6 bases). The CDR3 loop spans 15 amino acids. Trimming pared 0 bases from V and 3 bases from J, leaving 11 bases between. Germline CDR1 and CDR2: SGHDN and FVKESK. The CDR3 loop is CASSQDLGADYGYTF. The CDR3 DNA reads TGTGCCAGCAGCCAAGATCTGGGGGCTGACTATGGCTACACCTTC.

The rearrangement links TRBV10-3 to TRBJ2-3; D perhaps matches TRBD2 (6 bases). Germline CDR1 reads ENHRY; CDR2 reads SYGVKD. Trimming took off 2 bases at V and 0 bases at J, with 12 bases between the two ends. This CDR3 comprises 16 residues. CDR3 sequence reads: CAISELISGSTDTQYF. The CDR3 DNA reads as TGTGCCATCAGTGAGCTCATTAGCGGAAGCACAGATACGCAGTATTTT.

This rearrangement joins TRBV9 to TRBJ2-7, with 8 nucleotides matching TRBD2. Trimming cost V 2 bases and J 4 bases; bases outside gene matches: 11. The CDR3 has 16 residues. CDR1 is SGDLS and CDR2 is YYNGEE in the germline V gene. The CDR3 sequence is CASSVSAGERPYEQYF. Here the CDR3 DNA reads TGTGCCAGCAGCGTTTCAGCGGGAGAACGTCCTTACGAGCAGTACTTC.

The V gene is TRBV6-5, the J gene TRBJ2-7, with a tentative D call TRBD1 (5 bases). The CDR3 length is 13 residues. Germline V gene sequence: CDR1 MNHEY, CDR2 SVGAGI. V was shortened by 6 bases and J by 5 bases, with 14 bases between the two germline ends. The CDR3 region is CASRLQVLHEQYF. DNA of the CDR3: TGTGCCAGCAGGCTACAGGTACTACACGAGCAGTACTTC.

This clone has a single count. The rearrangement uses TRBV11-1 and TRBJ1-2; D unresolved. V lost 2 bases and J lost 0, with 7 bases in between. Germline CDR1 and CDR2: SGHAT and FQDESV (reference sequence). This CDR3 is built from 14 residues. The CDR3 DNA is TGTGCCAGCAGCTTAAGACATTCTAACTATGGCTACACCTTC. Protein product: CASSLRHSNYGYTF.

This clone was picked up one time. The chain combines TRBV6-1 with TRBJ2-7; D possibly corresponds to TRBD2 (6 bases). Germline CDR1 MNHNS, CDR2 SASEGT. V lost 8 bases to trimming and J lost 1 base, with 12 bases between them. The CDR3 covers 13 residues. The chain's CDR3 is CASWAGPSYEQYF. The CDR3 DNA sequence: TGTGCCAGCTGGGCGGGACCTTCCTACGAGCAGTACTTC.

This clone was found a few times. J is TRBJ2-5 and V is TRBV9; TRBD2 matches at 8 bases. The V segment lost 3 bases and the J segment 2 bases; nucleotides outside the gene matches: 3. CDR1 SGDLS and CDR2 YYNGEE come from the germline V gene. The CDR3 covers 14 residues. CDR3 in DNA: TGTGCCAGCAGCGGAACTAGCGGTCAAGAGACCCAGTACTTC. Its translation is CASSGTSGQETQYF.

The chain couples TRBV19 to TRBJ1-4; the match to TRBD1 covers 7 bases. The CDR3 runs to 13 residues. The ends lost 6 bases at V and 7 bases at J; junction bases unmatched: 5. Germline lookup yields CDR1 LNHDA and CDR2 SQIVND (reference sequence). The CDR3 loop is CASRGTVREKLFF. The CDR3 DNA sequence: TGTGCCAGTAGAGGGACAGTGCGTGAAAAACTGTTTTTT.

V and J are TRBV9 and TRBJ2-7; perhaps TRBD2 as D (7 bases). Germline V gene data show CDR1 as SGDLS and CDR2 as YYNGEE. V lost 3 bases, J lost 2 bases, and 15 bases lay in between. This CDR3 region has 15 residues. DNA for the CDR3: TGTGCCAGCAGCGCGGAGGGGGGGAGACCCTACGAGCAGTACTTC. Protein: CASSAEGGRPYEQYF.

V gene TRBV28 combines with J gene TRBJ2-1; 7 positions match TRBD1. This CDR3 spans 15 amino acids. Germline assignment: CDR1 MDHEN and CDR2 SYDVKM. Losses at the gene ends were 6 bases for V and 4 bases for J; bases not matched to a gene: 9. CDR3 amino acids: CASSPGTVFYNEQFF. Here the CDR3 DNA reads TGTGCCAGCAGCCCTGGGACAGTGTTTTACAATGAGCAGTTCTTC.

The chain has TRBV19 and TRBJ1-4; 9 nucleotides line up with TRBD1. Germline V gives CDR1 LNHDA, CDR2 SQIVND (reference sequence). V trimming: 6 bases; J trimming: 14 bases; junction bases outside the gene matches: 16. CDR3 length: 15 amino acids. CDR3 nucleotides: TGTGCCAGTAGGCAAACCGGGACAGGGTTCCCAAGCCTGTTTTTT. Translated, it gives CASRQTGTGFPSLFF. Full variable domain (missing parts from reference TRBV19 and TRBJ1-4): DGGITQSPKYLFRKEGQNVTLSCEQNLNHDAMYWYRQDPGQGLRLIYYSQIVNDFQKGDIAEGYSVSREKKESFPLTVTSAQKNPTAFYLCASRQTGTGFPSLFFGSGTQLSVL.

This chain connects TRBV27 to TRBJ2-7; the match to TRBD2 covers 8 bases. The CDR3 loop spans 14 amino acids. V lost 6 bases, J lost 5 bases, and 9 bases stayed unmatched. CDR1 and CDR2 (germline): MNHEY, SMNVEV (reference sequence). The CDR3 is CASRGLGGKHEQYF. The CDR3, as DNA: TGTGCCAGCAGGGGACTAGGGGGAAAGCACGAGCAGTACTTC.